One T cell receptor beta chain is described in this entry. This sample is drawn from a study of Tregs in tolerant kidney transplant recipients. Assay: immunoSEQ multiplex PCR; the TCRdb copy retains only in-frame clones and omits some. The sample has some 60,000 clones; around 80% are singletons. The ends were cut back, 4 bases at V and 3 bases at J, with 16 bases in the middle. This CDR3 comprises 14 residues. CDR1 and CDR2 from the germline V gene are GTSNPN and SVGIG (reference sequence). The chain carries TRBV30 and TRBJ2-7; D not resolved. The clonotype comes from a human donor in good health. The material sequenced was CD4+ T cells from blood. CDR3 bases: TGTGCCTGGAAAGGCAGTTCTCTAAACTACGAGCAGTACTTC. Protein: CAWKGSSLNYEQYF. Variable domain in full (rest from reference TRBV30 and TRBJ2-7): SQTIHQWPATLVQPVGSPLSLECTVEGTSNPNLYWYRQAAGRGLQLLFYSVGIGQISSEVPQNLSASRPQDRQFILSSKKLLLSDSGFYLCAWKGSSLNYEQYFGPGTRLTVT.